The next 2 T cell receptor beta chains were all read from a single sample in a study of brain T cells in children with intractable seizures. The time point: blood from clinic visit 5 months post-surgery; TSC patient then seizure free. Profiling relied on immunoSEQ multiplex PCR, and the TCRdb table lists in-frame clones only, not all of them. The sample yields about 340,000 clones, 85% to 95% seen once. The sequencing used peripheral blood, collected 5 to 6 months after surgery. All receptors come from a boy in the first two years of life with tuberous sclerosis and intractable seizures.

The J gene is TRBJ1-1, the V gene TRBV5-1; D not resolved. Trimming left V 0 bases short and J 4 bases short, with 4 bases between. From germline, CDR1 is SGHRS and CDR2 YFSETQ. The CDR3 covers 12 residues. The CDR3 reads CASSLAATEAFF. The DNA of the CDR3 is TGCGCCAGCAGCTTGGCGGCCACTGAAGCTTTCTTT.

The chain couples TRBV2 to TRBJ1-1; D ambiguous. V shed 6 bases and J shed 4 bases, with 15 bases lying between them. Looked up from germline, CDR1 is SNHLY and CDR2 is FYNNEI. The CDR3 totals 14 residues. CDR3 sequence (DNA): TGTGCCAGCAGCCTCCTTAGTGCGAGCACTGAAGCTTTCTTT. Amino acid sequence: CASSLLSASTEAFF.